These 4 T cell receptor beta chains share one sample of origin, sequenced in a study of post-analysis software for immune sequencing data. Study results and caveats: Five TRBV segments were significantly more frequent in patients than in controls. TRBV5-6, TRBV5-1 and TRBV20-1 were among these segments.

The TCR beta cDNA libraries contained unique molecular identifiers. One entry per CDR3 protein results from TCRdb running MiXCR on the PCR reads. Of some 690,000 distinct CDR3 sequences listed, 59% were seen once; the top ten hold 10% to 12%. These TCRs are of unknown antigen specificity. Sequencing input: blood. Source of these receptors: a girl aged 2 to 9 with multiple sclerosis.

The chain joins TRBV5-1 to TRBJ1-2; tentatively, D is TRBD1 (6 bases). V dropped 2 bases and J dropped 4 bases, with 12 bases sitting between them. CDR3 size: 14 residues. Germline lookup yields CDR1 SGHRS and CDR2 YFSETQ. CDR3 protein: CASSLGRGTYGYTF. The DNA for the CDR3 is TGCGCCAGCAGCTTAGGCAGGGGCACCTATGGCTACACCTTC.

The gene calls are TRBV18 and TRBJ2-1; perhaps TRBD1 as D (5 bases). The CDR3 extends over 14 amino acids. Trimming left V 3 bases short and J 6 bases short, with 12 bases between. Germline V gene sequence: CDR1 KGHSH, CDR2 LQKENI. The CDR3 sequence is CASSPPRGFNEQFF. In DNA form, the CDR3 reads TGTGCCAGCTCACCTCCTAGGGGCTTCAATGAGCAGTTCTTC. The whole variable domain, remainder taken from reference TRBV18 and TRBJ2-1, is NAGVMQNPRHLVRRRGQEARLRCSPMKGHSHVYWYRQLPEEGLKFMVYLQKENIIDESGMPKERFSAEFPKEGPSILRIQQVVRGDSAAYFCASSPPRGFNEQFFGPGTRLTVL.

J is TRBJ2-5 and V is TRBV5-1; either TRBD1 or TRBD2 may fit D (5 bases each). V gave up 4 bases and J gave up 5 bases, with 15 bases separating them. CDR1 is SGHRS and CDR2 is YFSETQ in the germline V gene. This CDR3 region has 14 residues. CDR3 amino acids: CASSASGTGETQYF. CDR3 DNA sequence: TGCGCCAGCAGCGCCTCCGGGACGGGGGAGACCCAGTACTTC.

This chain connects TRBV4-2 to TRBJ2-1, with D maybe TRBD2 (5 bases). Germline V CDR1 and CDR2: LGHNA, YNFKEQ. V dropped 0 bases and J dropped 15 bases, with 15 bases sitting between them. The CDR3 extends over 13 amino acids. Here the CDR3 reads CASSQESGGLGFF. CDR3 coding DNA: TGTGCCAGCAGCCAAGAAAGTGGAGGCCTAGGGTTCTTC.